Below, one TCR beta chain is given with its context. Its antigen specificity is not known. Base qualities are not recorded, but no much larger clone differs from it by a single base. Participants in the prospective study were enrolled through a virtual design, were aged roughly 18 to 95 years, and lived in 24 United States geographic areas. Cohort assignment in the prospective study relied on participant-reported clinical history from a screening survey and a study questionnaire. ImmuneRACE Cohort 3 recovered participants were defined by two consecutive negative NP/OP PCR tests, healthcare professional clearance, or symptom resolution. In the prospective study, whole blood, serum and a nasopharyngeal or oropharyngeal swab were collected from each participant by mobile phlebotomists. Participants in the prospective study had the option to provide additional blood draws and questionnaires over a roughly 2-month period. Blood samples from the prospective study were shipped frozen or at room temperature prior to DNA extraction.

The immunoSEQ Assay, a bias-controlled multiplex PCR, was used to amplify TCRbeta CDR3 regions from genomic DNA. As for how the authors treated the data: The number of nucleated cells in each sample was estimated by amplification of reference gene primers within the assay. To quantify the absolute abundance of each unique TCRbeta CDR3 rearrangement, sequence reads were collapsed and filtered. For each sample, productive Simpson clonality was calculated by taking the square root of Simpson's diversity index across productive rearrangements. Sourced from immuneACCESS, this table was stored by TCRdb with only in-frame sequences that have V and J called. A share of the clones is absent; for the studies checked, an unresolved V gene accounts for under half, and the remainder has no known explanation. V and J calls and clone size come straight from that table; D and trimming were deduced from the DNA. In all, the sample holds 190,000 or so clones, and 86% of those were seen once. The ten largest clones add up to more than 7.5% of the sample.

The entry originates in a study of blood T cell repertoires in COVID-19 (dated by TCRdb to 2018 to 2021). About the study as a whole: Samples from collaborators originated in the United States, Italy and Spain and spanned both the acute and convalescent phases of COVID-19. The material from the prospective study consisted of cDNA or gDNA derived from T cells, B-cell-depleted T cells, or PBMCs. The dataset comprised deeply sampled blood TCRbeta repertoires from subjects exposed to, actively infected with, or recovered from COVID-19. A freely available public database, intended as a resource for researchers studying the immune response to SARS-CoV-2, is where the repertoires were released. Samples came from the ongoing ImmuneRACE study (first 160 participants) plus 1,254 subjects from 6 global collaborators. A de-identified subject ID, COVID-19 status, age in years and sex were almost always included in the sample metadata. Where HLA class I and class II types were available, the types were taken from metadata supplied by the sample provider, not from assay-based typing. Overall study results and their limits: The quantity of clinical and demographic metadata differed by source and by participant and was supplied without curation.

Reading from cysteine to phenylalanine, the CDR3 counts 12 amino acids. Kept here is only the CDR3 DNA, which spans 36 bases and is read in frame from base 1. The germline V gene (reference sequence) specifies LNHDA as CDR1 and SQIVND as CDR2. V is cut by 3 bases and J by 5 bases, and the space between the germline ends is 6 bases. This receptor was obtained from a woman in her 30s who had recovered from COVID-19. The sequencing sample was made of PBMCs or T cells enriched from blood (not recorded which). The sequence links TRBV19 to TRBJ2-3; the D gene cannot be resolved reliably. The CDR3 sequence is CASSMWRDTQYF. The sequenced DNA: TGTGCCAGTAGTATGTGGAGAGATACGCAGTATTTT.